One sample yielded the 17 T cell receptor beta chains listed below, sequenced in a study of T cell repertoires in cytomegalovirus infection. TCRdb analysed the reads with MiXCR anew, one entry per CDR3 protein. The sample lists approximately 500,000 distinct CDR3 sequences, more than 25% occurring once. The sample consisted of PBMCs. These receptors all come from a human donor in good health (CMV status not recorded). Some clones in this sample may be carry-over from other donors' samples.

The chain combines TRBV6-2 or TRBV6-3 with TRBJ2-1; 9 bases fit TRBD2. The CDR3 contains 13 residues. V dropped 8 bases and J dropped 10; count of bases not matched to a gene: 9. Germline CDR1 reads MNHEY; CDR2 reads SVGEGT. The chain's CDR3 is CASSPLAGREQFF. As DNA, the CDR3 is TGTGCCAGCTCCCCACTAGCGGGTAGGGAGCAGTTCTTC.

This clonotype has a count of ten or more. The chain uses TRBV19 and TRBJ2-2; 7 bases align to TRBD1. V shed 5 bases, J shed 6 bases, and the junction held 3 bases outside the gene matches. The CDR3 sequence is 13 residues long. Germline V gene data show CDR1 as LNHDA and CDR2 as SQIVND (reference sequence). As DNA, the CDR3 is TGTGCCAGTAGTTCCCAGGGGGCCGGGGAGCTGTTTTTT. It translates to CASSSQGAGELFF.

This clonotype was picked up many times. The rearrangement joins TRBV7-2 to TRBJ2-1; 9 nucleotides align to TRBD1. The V gene end was trimmed by 3 bases and the J gene end by 2 bases; junction bases not matched to a gene: 5. This CDR3 has 16 residues. CDR1 and CDR2 from the germline V gene are SGHTA and FQGNSA. The CDR3 sequence is CASSFRRQGAYNEQFF. CDR3 in DNA: TGTGCCAGCAGCTTTCGTCGACAGGGGGCCTACAATGAGCAGTTCTTC.

The sample holds a few counts of this clonotype. This CDR3 is CASNNGGGLGGELFF. In DNA form, the CDR3 reads TGTGCCAGCAACAACGGTGGGGGGCTCGGCGGGGAGCTGTTTTTT. The chain recombines TRBV9 with TRBJ2-2; D might be TRBD1 or TRBD2, each matching 6 bases. With 6 bases removed from V and 7 bases from J, the gap between germline ends came to 19 bases. Per the germline V gene, CDR1 is SGDLS and CDR2 is YYNGEE. The CDR3 is 15 residues long.

The chain links TRBV2 to TRBJ2-2; 7 bases are shared with TRBD1. The V segment lost 7 bases and the J segment 4 bases; nucleotides outside the gene matches: 6. Germline assignment: CDR1 SNHLY and CDR2 FYNNEI. The CDR3 totals 14 residues. The CDR3 DNA sequence: TGTGCCAGCAAGGGGGCGATAGCCACCGGGGAGCTGTTTTTT. It codes for CASKGAIATGELFF.

This sequence joins TRBV12-3 or TRBV12-4 and TRBJ1-5; the match to TRBD1 covers 9 bases. This CDR3 is built from 15 residues. V was clipped by 5 bases and J by 6 bases; unmatched bases: 8. CDR3 DNA: TGTGCCAGCAGTCTCGGGACAGGGCAGGGTCAGCCCCAGCATTTT. It yields the protein CASSLGTGQGQPQHF.

The chain joins TRBV2 to TRBJ1-5; 10 bases line up with TRBD1. This CDR3 comprises 14 residues. J was trimmed by 3 bases and V by 6 bases; bases with no gene match: 2. The germline V gene encodes CDR1 SNHLY and CDR2 FYNNEI. The CDR3 coding sequence is TGTGCCAGCAGAGGGACAGGGGACAATCAGCCCCAGCATTTT. Protein: CASRGTGDNQPQHF.

This clonotype appeared a few times. V is TRBV7-9 and J is TRBJ1-1; the D is unclear. This CDR3 comprises 15 residues. Germline loops: CDR1 SEHNR, CDR2 FQNEAQ (reference sequence). The germline V and J ends were trimmed by 2 bases and 2 bases, with 12 bases remaining between them. CDR3: CASSLPLGLNTEAFF. As DNA, the CDR3 is TGTGCCAGCAGCTTACCCCTAGGGCTTAACACTGAAGCTTTCTTT.

The chain links TRBV24-1 to TRBJ2-1; the D is unclear. The CDR3 covers 14 residues. Trimming stripped 1 base from V and 5 bases from J, with 8 bases between. Germline CDR1 and CDR2: KGHDR and SFDVKD. The CDR3 here is CATSDLRGDNEQFF. Here the CDR3 DNA reads TGTGCCACCAGTGATTTACGAGGAGACAATGAGCAGTTCTTC.

The CDR3, as DNA: TGCAGTGCCATCGCGGAGACTAGCGGGAGGTACTACGAGCAGTACTTC. It codes for CSAIAETSGRYYEQYF. V and J are TRBV20-1 and TRBJ2-7; 13 bases map to TRBD2. The CDR3 contains 16 residues. Unmatched junction bases numbered 11, after V lost 6 bases and J lost 3 bases. CDR1 and CDR2 (germline): DFQATT, SNEGSKA (reference sequence).

The sample holds a few counts of this clonotype. The V gene is TRBV20-1, the J gene TRBJ1-5; D uncertain. Trimming removed 7 bases from V and 2 bases from J, with 21 bases in between. The CDR3 totals 16 residues. CDR1 and CDR2 (germline): DFQATT, SNEGSKA (reference sequence). The CDR3 nucleotides read TGCAGTGTTGGAGGGAAGGTTTTTAGCGGCAATCAGCCCCAGCATTTT. This gives the protein CSVGGKVFSGNQPQHF.

This clonotype was counted between two and nine times. The genes are TRBV6-2 or TRBV6-3 and TRBJ2-1; a weak D match, TRBD2 (5 bases). The germline gives CDR1 MNHEY, CDR2 SVGEGT. There are 14 residues in the CDR3. Trimming removed 2 bases at V and 12 bases at J, with 17 bases between. CDR3 coding DNA: TGTGCCAGCAGTTACCGGAAGGCTAATCGGGGGCAGTTCTTC. Residues: CASSYRKANRGQFF.

In its sample, this clonotype was seen many times. The rearrangement links TRBV7-2 to TRBJ2-1; 11 bases are a match to TRBD2. The CDR3 has 17 amino acids. Trimming cost V 5 bases and J 7 bases; bases outside gene matches: 13. The germline V gene encodes CDR1 SGHTA and CDR2 FQGNSA. CDR3 sequence reads: CASSLMAGTSGLNEQFF. DNA of the CDR3: TGTGCCAGCAGCCTCATGGCCGGGACTAGCGGATTGAATGAGCAGTTCTTC.

This clonotype was seen ten or more times. The chain links TRBV7-2 to TRBJ2-1; possibly TRBD1 for D (5 bases). V was trimmed by 2 bases and J by 9 bases, leaving 14 bases between them. This CDR3 spans 14 amino acids. Germline V lookup: CDR1 SGHTA, CDR2 FQGNSA. CDR3 amino acids: CASSLRGRESEQFF. The CDR3 nucleotides read TGTGCCAGCAGCTTAAGGGGCAGGGAATCTGAGCAGTTCTTC.

The chain employs TRBV19 and TRBJ1-1, with 12 nucleotides matching TRBD1. The V gene's germline CDR1 is LNHDA and CDR2 SQIVND (reference sequence). V was pared by 4 bases and J by 6 bases, with 9 bases of the junction left unmatched. The CDR3 spans 16 residues. The chain's CDR3 is CASSTGQGARSAEAFF. The CDR3 DNA reads TGTGCCAGTAGTACGGGACAGGGGGCTCGATCCGCTGAAGCTTTCTTT.

This sequence joins TRBV19 and TRBJ1-5, with D possibly being TRBD1 (5 bases). The CDR3 consists of 15 residues. In germline, CDR1 is LNHDA, CDR2 SQIVND (reference sequence). V was pared by 7 bases and J by 2 bases, with 15 bases between. DNA for the CDR3: TGTGCCAGTACTACACGCCAGGGCGGCAATCAGCCCCAGCATTTT. Translated, it gives CASTTRQGGNQPQHF.

Note on this clonotype: Just one base apart from a much larger clone, this may be a read error. V is TRBV7-2 and J is TRBJ2-3; D possibly corresponds to TRBD2 (5 bases). V shed 5 bases and J shed 3 bases, with 15 bases lying between them. The germline V gene encodes CDR1 SGHTA and CDR2 FQGNSA. The CDR3 has 15 residues. As DNA, the CDR3 is TGTGCCAGCAGCGACACGGGCCGGGGAACAGATACGCAGTATTTT. Protein: CASSDTGRGTDTQYF.